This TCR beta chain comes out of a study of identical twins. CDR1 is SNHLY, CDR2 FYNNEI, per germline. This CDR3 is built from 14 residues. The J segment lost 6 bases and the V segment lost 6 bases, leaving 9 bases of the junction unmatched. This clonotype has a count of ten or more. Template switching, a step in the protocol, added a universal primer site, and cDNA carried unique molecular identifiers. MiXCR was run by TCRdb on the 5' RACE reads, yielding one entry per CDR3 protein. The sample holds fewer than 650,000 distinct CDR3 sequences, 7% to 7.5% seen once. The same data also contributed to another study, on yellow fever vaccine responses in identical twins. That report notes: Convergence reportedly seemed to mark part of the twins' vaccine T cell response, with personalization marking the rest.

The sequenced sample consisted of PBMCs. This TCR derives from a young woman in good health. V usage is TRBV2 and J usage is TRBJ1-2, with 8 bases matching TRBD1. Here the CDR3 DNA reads TGTGCCAGCAGCTCGACAGGGGTTATGGATGGCTACACCTTC. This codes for CASSSTGVMDGYTF.